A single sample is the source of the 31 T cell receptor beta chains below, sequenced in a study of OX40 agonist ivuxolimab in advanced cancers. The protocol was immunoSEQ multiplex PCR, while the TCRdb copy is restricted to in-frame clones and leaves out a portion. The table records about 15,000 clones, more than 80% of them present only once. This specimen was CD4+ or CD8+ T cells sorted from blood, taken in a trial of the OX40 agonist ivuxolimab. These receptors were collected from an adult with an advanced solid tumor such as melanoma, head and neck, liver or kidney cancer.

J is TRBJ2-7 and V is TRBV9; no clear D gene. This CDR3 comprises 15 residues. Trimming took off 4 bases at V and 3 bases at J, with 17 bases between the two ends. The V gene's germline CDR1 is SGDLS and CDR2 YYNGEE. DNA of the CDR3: TGTGCCAGCAGCCCTGCGGCTGTACCTGACTACGAGCAGTACTTC. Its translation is CASSPAAVPDYEQYF.

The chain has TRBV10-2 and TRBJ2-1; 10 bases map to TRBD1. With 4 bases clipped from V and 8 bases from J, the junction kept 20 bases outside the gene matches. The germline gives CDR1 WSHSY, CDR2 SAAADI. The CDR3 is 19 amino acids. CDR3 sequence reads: CASSGETRRDRGFFDEQFF. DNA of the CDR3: TGCGCCAGCAGTGGAGAGACCCGACGGGACAGGGGATTTTTCGATGAGCAGTTCTTC.

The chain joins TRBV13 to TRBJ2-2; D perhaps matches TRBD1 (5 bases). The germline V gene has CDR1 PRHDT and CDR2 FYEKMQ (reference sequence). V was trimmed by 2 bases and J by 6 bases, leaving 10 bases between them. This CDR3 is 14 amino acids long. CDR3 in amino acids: CASSLRGWAGELFF. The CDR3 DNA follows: TGTGCCAGCAGCTTAAGGGGTTGGGCCGGGGAGCTGTTTTTT.

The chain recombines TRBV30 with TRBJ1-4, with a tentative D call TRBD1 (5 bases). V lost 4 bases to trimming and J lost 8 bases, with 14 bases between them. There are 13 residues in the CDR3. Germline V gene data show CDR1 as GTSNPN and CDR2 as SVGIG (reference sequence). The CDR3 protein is CAWTRGAWEKLFF. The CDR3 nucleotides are TGTGCCTGGACACGAGGGGCTTGGGAAAAACTGTTTTTT.

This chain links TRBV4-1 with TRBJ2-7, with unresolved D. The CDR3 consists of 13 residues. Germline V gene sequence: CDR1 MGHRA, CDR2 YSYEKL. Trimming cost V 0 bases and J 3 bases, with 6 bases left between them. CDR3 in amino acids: CASSQDSGYEQYF. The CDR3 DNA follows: TGCGCCAGCAGCCAAGATTCTGGCTACGAGCAGTACTTC.

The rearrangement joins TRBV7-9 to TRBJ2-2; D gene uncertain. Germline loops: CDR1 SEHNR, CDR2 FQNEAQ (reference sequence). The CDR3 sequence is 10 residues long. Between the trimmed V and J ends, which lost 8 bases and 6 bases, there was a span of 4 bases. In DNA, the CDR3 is TGTGCCAGCGGGCCCGGGGAGCTGTTTTTT. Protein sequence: CASGPGELFF.

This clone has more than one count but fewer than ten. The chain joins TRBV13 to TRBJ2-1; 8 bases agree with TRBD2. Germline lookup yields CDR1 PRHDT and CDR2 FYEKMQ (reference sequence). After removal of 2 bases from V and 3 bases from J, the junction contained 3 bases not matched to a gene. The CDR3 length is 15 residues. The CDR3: CASSLSSGNYNEQFF. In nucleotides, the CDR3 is TGTGCCAGCAGCTTAAGTAGCGGGAACTACAATGAGCAGTTCTTC.

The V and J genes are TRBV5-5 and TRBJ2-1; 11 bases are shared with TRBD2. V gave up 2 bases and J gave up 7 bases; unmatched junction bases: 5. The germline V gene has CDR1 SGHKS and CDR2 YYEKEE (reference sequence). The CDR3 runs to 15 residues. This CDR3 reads CASSLEGTSGNEQFF. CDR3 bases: TGTGCCAGCAGCTTAGAGGGGACTAGCGGTAATGAGCAGTTCTTC.

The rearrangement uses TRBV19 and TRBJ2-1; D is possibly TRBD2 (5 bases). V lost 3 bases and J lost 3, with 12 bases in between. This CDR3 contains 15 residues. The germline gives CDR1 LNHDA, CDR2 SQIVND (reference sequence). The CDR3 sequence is CASSMIGLGYNEQFF. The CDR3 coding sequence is TGTGCCAGTAGTATGATAGGACTGGGCTACAATGAGCAGTTCTTC.

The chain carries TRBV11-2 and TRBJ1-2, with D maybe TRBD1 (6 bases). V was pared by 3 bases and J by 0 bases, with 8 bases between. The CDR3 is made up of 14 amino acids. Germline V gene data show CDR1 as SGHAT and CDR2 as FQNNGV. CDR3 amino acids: CASSLDSTNYGYTF. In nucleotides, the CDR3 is TGTGCCAGCAGCTTGGACAGTACTAACTATGGCTACACCTTC.

The CDR3 nucleotides read TGTGCCAGCTCACCCCGGGACACAGATACGCAGTATTTT. Protein sequence: CASSPRDTDTQYF. V gene TRBV18 combines with J gene TRBJ2-3, with D possibly being TRBD2 (5 bases). The CDR3 consists of 13 residues. The germline gives CDR1 KGHSH, CDR2 LQKENI. V lost 3 bases, J lost 2 bases, and 6 bases lay in between.

The CDR3 coding sequence is TGTGCCAGCAGTGAAGATGGAGCCCTCTCGTATGGCTACACCTTC. It translates to CASSEDGALSYGYTF. V and J are TRBV2 and TRBJ1-2, with D unclear. The CDR3 sequence is 15 residues long. CDR1 and CDR2 (germline): SNHLY, FYNNEI. V was cut by 1 base and J by 5 bases, with 14 bases left in between.

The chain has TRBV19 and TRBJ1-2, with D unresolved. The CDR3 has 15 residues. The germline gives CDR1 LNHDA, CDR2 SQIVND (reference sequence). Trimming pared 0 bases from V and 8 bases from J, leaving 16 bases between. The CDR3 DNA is TGTGCCAGTAGTATAGATTCAGGACGGATTATGGGCTACACCTTC. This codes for CASSIDSGRIMGYTF. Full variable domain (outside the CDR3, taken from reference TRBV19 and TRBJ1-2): DGGITQSPKYLFRKEGQNVTLSCEQNLNHDAMYWYRQDPGQGLRLIYYSQIVNDFQKGDIAEGYSVSREKKESFPLTVTSAQKNPTAFYLCASSIDSGRIMGYTFGSGTRLTVV.

CDR3 nucleotides: TGTGCCAGCAGCTCAGCCGGGAGGCCCGCCTACGAGCAGTACTTC. Protein sequence: CASSSAGRPAYEQYF. This chain joins TRBV7-6 and TRBJ2-7; 7 bases line up with TRBD2. Germline CDR1 reads SGHVS; CDR2 reads FNYEAQ. J lost 2 bases, V lost 4 bases, and 8 bases had no gene match. The CDR3 totals 15 residues.

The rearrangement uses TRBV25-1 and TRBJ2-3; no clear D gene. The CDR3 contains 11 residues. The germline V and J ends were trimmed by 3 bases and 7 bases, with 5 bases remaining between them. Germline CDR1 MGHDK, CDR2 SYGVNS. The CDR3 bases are TGTGCCAGCAGTGATGATTATACGCAGTATTTT. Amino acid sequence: CASSDDYTQYF.

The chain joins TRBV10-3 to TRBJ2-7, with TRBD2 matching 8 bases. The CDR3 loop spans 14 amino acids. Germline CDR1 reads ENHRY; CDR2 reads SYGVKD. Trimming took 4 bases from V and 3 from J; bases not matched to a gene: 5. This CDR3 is CAISVEAGVYEQYF. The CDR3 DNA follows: TGTGCCATCAGTGTAGAAGCGGGGGTCTACGAGCAGTACTTC.

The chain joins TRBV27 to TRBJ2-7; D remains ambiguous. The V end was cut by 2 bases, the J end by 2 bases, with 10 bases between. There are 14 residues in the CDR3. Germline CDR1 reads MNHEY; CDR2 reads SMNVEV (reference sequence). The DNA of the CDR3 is TGTGCCAGCAGTTTAGGGCAGGAACCCTACGAGCAGTACTTC. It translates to CASSLGQEPYEQYF.

As DNA, the CDR3 is TGTGCCAGCAGCTTAGCTCTCTTTGAGGACGAGCAGTACTTC. This codes for CASSLALFEDEQYF. The chain carries TRBV7-2 and TRBJ2-7; D is unresolved. The germline gives CDR1 SGHTA, CDR2 FQGNSA. This CDR3 region has 14 residues. Trimming cost V 0 bases and J 5 bases, with 11 bases left between them.

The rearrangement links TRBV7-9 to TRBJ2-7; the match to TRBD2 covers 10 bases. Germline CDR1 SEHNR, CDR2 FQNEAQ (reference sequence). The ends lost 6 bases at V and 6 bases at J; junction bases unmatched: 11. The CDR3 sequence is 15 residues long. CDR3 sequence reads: CASSPLAGSPGEQYF. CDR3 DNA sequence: TGTGCCAGCAGTCCACTAGCGGGATCTCCAGGCGAGCAGTACTTC.

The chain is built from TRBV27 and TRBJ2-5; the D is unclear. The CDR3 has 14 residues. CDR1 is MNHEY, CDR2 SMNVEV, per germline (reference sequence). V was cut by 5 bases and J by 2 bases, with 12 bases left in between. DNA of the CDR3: TGTGCCAGCAGTGTGGCGGTTGGGCAAGAGACCCAGTACTTC. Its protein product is CASSVAVGQETQYF.

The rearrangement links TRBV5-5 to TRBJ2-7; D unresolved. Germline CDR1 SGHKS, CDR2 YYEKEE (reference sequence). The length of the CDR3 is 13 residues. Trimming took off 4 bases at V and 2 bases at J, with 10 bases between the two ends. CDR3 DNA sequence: TGTGCCAGCAGCCTCAACAGCGCCTACGAGCAGTACTTC. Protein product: CASSLNSAYEQYF.

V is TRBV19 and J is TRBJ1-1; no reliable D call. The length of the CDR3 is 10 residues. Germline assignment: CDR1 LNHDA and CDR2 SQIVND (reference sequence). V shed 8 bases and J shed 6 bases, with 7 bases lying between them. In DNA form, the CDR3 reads TGTGCCAGTGGGCCGTCTGAAGCTTTCTTT. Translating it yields CASGPSEAFF.

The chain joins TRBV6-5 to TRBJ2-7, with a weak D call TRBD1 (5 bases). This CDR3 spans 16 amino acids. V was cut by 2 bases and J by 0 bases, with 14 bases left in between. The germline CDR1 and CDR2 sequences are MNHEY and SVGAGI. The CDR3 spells CASSYGKQEYSYEQYF. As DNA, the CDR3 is TGTGCCAGCAGTTACGGTAAACAGGAGTACTCCTACGAGCAGTACTTC.

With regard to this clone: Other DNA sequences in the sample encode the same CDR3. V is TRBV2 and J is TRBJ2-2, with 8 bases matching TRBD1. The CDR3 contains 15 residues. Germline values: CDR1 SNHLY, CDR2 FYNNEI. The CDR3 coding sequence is TGTGCTATCACAAAGGACAGGGCGAACACCGGGGAGCTGTTTTTT. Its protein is CAITKDRANTGELFF.

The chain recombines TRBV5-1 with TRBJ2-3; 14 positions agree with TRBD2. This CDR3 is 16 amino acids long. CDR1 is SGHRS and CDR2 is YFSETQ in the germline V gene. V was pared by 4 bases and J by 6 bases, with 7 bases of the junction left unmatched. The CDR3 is CASSMTSGRGRDTQYF. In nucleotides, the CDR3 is TGCGCCAGCAGCATGACTAGCGGGAGGGGCCGCGATACGCAGTATTTT. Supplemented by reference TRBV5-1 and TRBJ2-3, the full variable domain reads KAGVTQTPRYLIKTRGQQVTLSCSPISGHRSVSWYQQTPGQGLQFLFEYFSETQRNKGNFPGRFSGRQFSNSRSEMNVSTLELGDSALYLCASSMTSGRGRDTQYFGPGTRLTVL.

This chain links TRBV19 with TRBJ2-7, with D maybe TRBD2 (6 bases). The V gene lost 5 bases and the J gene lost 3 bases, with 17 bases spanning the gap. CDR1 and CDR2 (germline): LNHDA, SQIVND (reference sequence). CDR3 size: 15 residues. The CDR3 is CASSPRAGGYYEQYF. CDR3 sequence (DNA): TGTGCCAGTAGTCCCCGGGCCGGGGGATACTACGAGCAGTACTTC.

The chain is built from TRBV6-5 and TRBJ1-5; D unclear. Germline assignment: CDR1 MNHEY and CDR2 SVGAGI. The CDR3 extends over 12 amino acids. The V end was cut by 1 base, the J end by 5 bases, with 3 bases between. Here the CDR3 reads CASSYYDQPQHF. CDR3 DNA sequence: TGTGCCAGCAGTTACTACGATCAGCCCCAGCATTTT.

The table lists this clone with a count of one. For the CDR3, the DNA is TGTGCCAGCAGTTACGTCTTGGGAGGTGAAAAACTGTTTTTT. This codes for CASSYVLGGEKLFF. The gene calls are TRBV6-5 and TRBJ1-4; D remains unclear. The CDR3 runs to 14 residues. From germline, CDR1 is MNHEY and CDR2 SVGAGI. V dropped 2 bases and J dropped 7 bases, with 11 bases sitting between them.

The CDR3 region is CASSPGTGGNEQFF. In nucleotides, the CDR3 is TGTGCCAGCAGTCCCGGGACAGGGGGCAATGAGCAGTTCTTC. V usage is TRBV27 and J usage is TRBJ2-1; 11 bases agree with TRBD1. The V and J ends lost 5 bases and 6 bases, in that order; junction bases with no gene match: 3. The CDR3 covers 14 residues. The germline gives CDR1 MNHEY, CDR2 SMNVEV (reference sequence).

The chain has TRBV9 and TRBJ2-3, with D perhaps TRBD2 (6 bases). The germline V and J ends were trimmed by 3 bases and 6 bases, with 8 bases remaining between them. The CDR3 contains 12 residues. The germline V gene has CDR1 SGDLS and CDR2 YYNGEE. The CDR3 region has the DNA TGTGCCAGCAGCGCCAGCGGGGATACGCAGTATTTT. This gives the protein CASSASGDTQYF.

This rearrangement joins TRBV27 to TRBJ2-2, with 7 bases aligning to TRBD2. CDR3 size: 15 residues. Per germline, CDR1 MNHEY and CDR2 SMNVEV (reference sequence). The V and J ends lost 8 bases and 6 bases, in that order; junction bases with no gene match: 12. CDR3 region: CASGGGGTSPGELFF. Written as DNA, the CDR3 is TGTGCCAGCGGGGGGGGAGGCACTAGCCCCGGGGAGCTGTTTTTT.